These T cell receptor beta chains were read from a single sample in a study of cytomegalovirus exposure and HLA in healthy donors. Method: immunoSEQ multiplex PCR; TCRdb's copy keeps in-frame clones and lacks some. The sample yields some 170,000 clones, around 80% seen once. The material sequenced was PBMCs. These receptors were collected from a woman aged 60 to 75 in good health and CMV-seropositive. Both conserved end residues are part of each CDR3.

j_call,cdr3_length,v_call,cdr3_aa
TRBJ1-2,17,TRBV9,CASSVALGQGDNYGYTF
TRBJ1-3,13,TRBV10-3,CAITINSGNTIYF
TRBJ2-6,15,TRBV2,CASSDLALGANVLTF
TRBJ1-4,15,TRBV7-9,CASSLGQGAREKLFF
TRBJ2-3,16,TRBV7-3,CASSLRAGAFTDTQYF
TRBJ2-2,15,TRBV28,CASSVAGANTGELFF
TRBJ2-7,15,TRBV30,CAWTPGGVTSYEQYF
TRBJ2-4,16,TRBV19,CASSSFHRVAKNIQYF
TRBJ2-3,15,TRBV29-1,CSVARRGTSTDTQYF
TRBJ2-1,16,TRBV7-2,CASSLAGHTSYNEQFF
TRBJ2-7,14,TRBV5-1,CASSLGAGDSEQYF
TRBJ2-1,14,TRBV7-9,CASSFGGTYNEQFF
TRBJ2-2,16,TRBV5-3,CARSLGAPQNTGELFF
TRBJ2-7,14,TRBV5-1,CASTQYAVNGWQYF
TRBJ1-4,15,TRBV9,CASSPLQGAGEKLFF
TRBJ2-7,16,TRBV27,CASSTFPGQGIYEQYF
TRBJ1-1,15,TRBV7-9,CASSFLTQSATEAFF
TRBJ1-5,15,TRBV28,CASSLPGQSNQPQHF
TRBJ2-7,16,TRBV6-5,CASSYGRQGGWYEQYF
TRBJ1-2,14,TRBV28,CASSVIIRDYGYTF
TRBJ2-1,16,TRBV5-1,CASSLRGASGVNEQFF
TRBJ1-1,14,TRBV7-9,CASSPDRIKTEAFF
TRBJ1-2,17,TRBV10-1,CASSESYSALRDYGYTF
TRBJ2-1,18,TRBV7-2,CASSLGLAGGPSRDEQFF
TRBJ1-3,17,TRBV4-2,CASGQDLRQGSGNTIYF
TRBJ2-5,17,TRBV11-2,CASSLGLAGGGQETQYF
TRBJ1-1,13,TRBV18,CASSLGQNTEAFF
TRBJ1-4,14,TRBV9,CASSAQGRLGKLFF
TRBJ2-3,15,TRBV9,CASSVVGSKRDTQYF
TRBJ1-4,12,TRBV27,CASSLRGEKLFF
TRBJ2-5,14,TRBV7-2,CASSLGLAQETQYF
TRBJ2-3,12,TRBV5-1,CASSLVADTQYF
TRBJ1-2,16,TRBV7-9,CASSASGTGPRYGYTF
TRBJ2-5,13,TRBV28,CASTIWGGETQYF
TRBJ1-1,12,TRBV28,CASSPTPGEAFF
TRBJ2-2,14,TRBV7-3,CASSLTMFSGELFF
TRBJ2-1,15,TRBV18,CASSPYTGPYNEQFF
TRBJ2-1,11,TRBV7-2,CASTTGIEQFF
TRBJ2-7,17,TRBV27,CASSLSWDRVIPYEQYF
TRBJ2-3,16,TRBV7-2,CASSLGVGGGTDTQYF
TRBJ1-2,13,TRBV4-1,CASSQEQAGGYTF
TRBJ1-1,12,TRBV30,CAWNDRGPEAFF
TRBJ1-2,15,TRBV6-1,CASSGGTASNYGYTF
TRBJ1-1,16,TRBV30,CAWSGPRGGLNTEAFF